These 26 T cell receptor beta chains were sequenced from one sample in a study of beta chain features in type 1 diabetes. Study results and caveats: Type 1 diabetes patients had TCRB CDR3s that were shorter (moderately but significantly so) in all four CD4+ subsets.

The antigens of these receptors remain unknown. Sequenced material consisted of expressed TCRB transcripts (all of the isolated RNA was reverse transcribed). The method was immunoSEQ multiplex PCR; TCRdb's version includes in-frame clones alone and lacks a portion of them. This table has 550,000 to 850,000 clones, around an eighth appearing once. Input material: naive CD4+ T cells from blood. All receptors come from a man younger than 35 with type 1 diabetes.

This rearrangement joins TRBV18 to TRBJ2-2; 9 nucleotides agree with TRBD2. J lost 8 bases, V lost 2 bases, and 9 bases had no gene match. This CDR3 region has 16 residues. Germline V lookup: CDR1 KGHSH, CDR2 LQKENI. In DNA form, the CDR3 reads TGTGCCAGCTCACCAAGCCTAGCGGGAACCGCGGGGGAGCTGTTTTTT. This sequence encodes CASSPSLAGTAGELFF.

This clone was seen only a few times. J is TRBJ1-1 and V is TRBV6-4, with unresolved D. The CDR3 covers 13 residues. Looked up from germline, CDR1 is MRHNA and CDR2 is SNTAGT. V dropped 4 bases and J dropped 1 base, with 7 bases sitting between them. This CDR3 is CASSVSGNTEAFF. The CDR3, as DNA: TGTGCCAGCAGTGTGTCAGGGAACACTGAAGCTTTCTTT.

This clone was counted only a few times. The V gene is TRBV19, the J gene TRBJ1-3; a weak D match, TRBD1 (5 bases). In germline, CDR1 is LNHDA, CDR2 SQIVND (reference sequence). The CDR3 covers 14 residues. Trimming stripped 7 bases from V and 3 bases from J, with 13 bases between. CDR3 amino acids: CASKPRDGGNTIYF. CDR3 nucleotide sequence: TGTGCCAGTAAGCCGCGGGACGGTGGAAACACCATATATTTT.

In its sample, this clone was seen a few times. The chain joins TRBV28 to TRBJ2-7; 8 bases agree with TRBD2. The CDR3 runs 14 residues. V shed 8 bases, J shed 3 bases, and the junction held 9 bases outside the gene matches. The V gene's germline CDR1 is MDHEN and CDR2 SYDVKM. CDR3 in amino acids: CASREGQLNYEQYF. DNA of the CDR3: TGTGCCAGCCGGGAGGGACAACTAAACTACGAGCAGTACTTC.

The rearrangement links TRBV7-9 to TRBJ2-2, with TRBD1 matching 9 bases. Trimming took 7 bases from V and 1 from J; bases not matched to a gene: 1. CDR1 SEHNR and CDR2 FQNEAQ come from the germline V gene (reference sequence). The CDR3 runs 14 residues. This CDR3 reads CASKGQGNTGELFF. CDR3 DNA sequence: TGTGCCAGCAAGGGACAGGGGAACACCGGGGAGCTGTTTTTT. Full variable domain (outside the CDR3, taken from reference TRBV7-9 and TRBJ2-2): DTGVSQNPRHKITKRGQNVTFRCDPISEHNRLYWYRQTLGQGPEFLTYFQNEAQLEKSRLLSDRFSAERPKGSFSTLEIQRTEQGDSAMYLCASKGQGNTGELFFGEGSRLTVL.

The V gene is TRBV7-2, the J gene TRBJ2-5; possibly TRBD1 for D (6 bases). Looked up from germline, CDR1 is SGHTA and CDR2 is FQGNSA. V was clipped by 1 base and J by 4 bases, with 13 bases between them. The CDR3 consists of 15 residues. The CDR3 nucleotides read TGTGCCAGCAGCTTAGAGCAGGGGTGGACAGAGACCCAGTACTTC. Translation gives CASSLEQGWTETQYF.

A remark on this clone: This specimen includes other DNA sequences encoding the same CDR3. The gene calls are TRBV18 and TRBJ1-2, with a possible D match to TRBD1 (6 bases). Per the germline V gene, CDR1 is KGHSH and CDR2 is LQKENI. Between the trimmed V and J ends, which lost 3 bases and 0 bases, there was a span of 8 bases. CDR3 length: 14 residues. The CDR3: CASSPDSSNYGYTF. CDR3 bases: TGTGCCAGCTCACCGGACAGCTCTAACTATGGCTACACCTTC.

A single count supports this clone. The chain is built from TRBV2 and TRBJ2-2, with TRBD1 matching 7 bases. The ends lost 3 bases at V and 2 bases at J; junction bases unmatched: 6. The CDR3 runs 16 residues. CDR1 is SNHLY, CDR2 FYNNEI, per germline. The CDR3 spells CASSESGTENTGELFF. The DNA of the CDR3 is TGTGCCAGCAGTGAGTCCGGGACAGAAAACACCGGGGAGCTGTTTTTT.

This clone was detected only a few times. V and J are TRBV5-1 and TRBJ2-5, with D maybe TRBD2 (6 bases). V was pared by 1 base and J by 5 bases, with 9 bases between. The germline gives CDR1 SGHRS, CDR2 YFSETQ. CDR3 length equals 13 residues. CDR3: CASSLSSGETQYF. CDR3 sequence (DNA): TGCGCCAGCAGCTTGTCAAGCGGGGAGACCCAGTACTTC.

The chain carries TRBV2 and TRBJ2-6; D possibly corresponds to TRBD1 (5 bases). Germline V CDR1 and CDR2: SNHLY, FYNNEI. The CDR3 is made up of 18 amino acids. V shed 7 bases and J shed 2 bases, with 21 bases lying between them. The CDR3 DNA reads TGTGCCAGCAACCCCCTGGCAGGGAAGGGCACTGGGGCCAACGTCCTGACTTTC. Protein: CASNPLAGKGTGANVLTF.

The chain has TRBV5-1 and TRBJ2-6, with D unresolved. The CDR3 is made up of 16 amino acids. From germline, CDR1 is SGHRS and CDR2 YFSETQ. Trimming shortened V by 0 bases and J by 0 bases, and 7 bases separated the two germline ends. The CDR3 spells CASSLGLSSGANVLTF. The DNA of the CDR3 is TGCGCCAGCAGCTTGGGTCTGAGCTCTGGGGCCAACGTCCTGACTTTC.

The V gene is TRBV18, the J gene TRBJ1-1; 7 positions match TRBD1. The CDR3 has 15 residues. V lost 6 bases, J lost 3 bases, and 10 bases stayed unmatched. CDR1 is KGHSH, CDR2 LQKENI, per germline. The CDR3, as DNA: TGTGCCAGCTCCCCATTCGGCAGGGGGGACACTGAAGCTTTCTTT. Protein: CASSPFGRGDTEAFF.

The CDR3 loop is CASSSPYKRDTEAFF. CDR3 DNA sequence: TGTGCCAGCAGCTCACCATACAAGCGGGACACTGAAGCTTTCTTT. This rearrangement joins TRBV11-2 to TRBJ1-1, with D unclear. Germline loops: CDR1 SGHAT, CDR2 FQNNGV. The CDR3 extends over 15 amino acids. Deletions cut 4 bases from V and 3 bases from J, with 15 bases between.

Concerning this clone itself: This specimen includes other DNA sequences encoding the same CDR3. V and J are TRBV29-1 and TRBJ1-1; D gene unclear. The CDR3 runs to 13 residues. Germline CDR1 reads SQVTM; CDR2 reads ANQGSEA. Trimming left V 5 bases short and J 1 base short, with 11 bases between. CDR3 loop: CSVLRAENTEAFF. CDR3 coding DNA: TGCAGCGTTTTGCGGGCAGAGAACACTGAAGCTTTCTTT.

V and J are TRBV20-1 and TRBJ2-3; possible D gene TRBD1, 5 bases. This CDR3 contains 11 residues. The germline CDR1 and CDR2 sequences are DFQATT and SNEGSKA (reference sequence). CDR3 sequence (DNA): TGCCTCCCGCTAGGGGCAGATACGCAGTATTTT. This encodes CLPLGADTQYF.

This clone was observed a handful of times. The chain joins TRBV28 to TRBJ1-5; 10 bases are a match to TRBD1. This CDR3 has 17 residues. The trim removed 5 bases at V and 2 bases at J, leaving 9 bases unmatched. The germline CDR1 and CDR2 sequences are MDHEN and SYDVKM. CDR3 in DNA: TGTGCCAGCAGTCTCCTACGACAGGGGGCTGGCAATCAGCCCCAGCATTTT. It encodes CASSLLRQGAGNQPQHF.

A few counts support this clone. The chain combines TRBV10-3 with TRBJ2-1; 9 bases agree with TRBD1. Looked up from germline, CDR1 is ENHRY and CDR2 is SYGVKD. The V and J ends lost 6 bases and 7 bases, in that order; junction bases with no gene match: 4. The CDR3 length is 13 residues. CDR3 coding DNA: TGTGCCATCAGACAGGGGGCGACGAATGAGCAGTTCTTC. It codes for CAIRQGATNEQFF.

The V gene is TRBV10-2, the J gene TRBJ2-1, with TRBD2 as a possible D gene (6 bases). V lost 10 bases to trimming and J lost 6 bases, with 13 bases between them. The CDR3 is 12 amino acids. Looked up from germline, CDR1 is WSHSY and CDR2 is SAAADI. CDR3 in amino acids: CATLNGGNEQFF. CDR3 DNA sequence: TGCGCCACCCTGAACGGGGGCAATGAGCAGTTCTTC.

The chain carries TRBV5-4 and TRBJ2-7; D might be TRBD1 or TRBD2, each matching 5 bases. The V gene lost 4 bases and the J gene lost 7 bases, with 15 bases spanning the gap. The V gene's germline CDR1 is SGHNT and CDR2 YYREEE (reference sequence). This CDR3 has 13 amino acids. In nucleotides, the CDR3 is TGTGCCAGCAGCAGGGACCAATCCGGGGAGCAGTACTTC. It encodes CASSRDQSGEQYF.

The chain recombines TRBV15 with TRBJ1-6; D is unresolved. V gave up 5 bases and J gave up 9 bases, with 8 bases separating them. This CDR3 has 12 residues. The germline CDR1 and CDR2 sequences are LNHNV and YYDKDF (reference sequence). CDR3 nucleotide sequence: TGTGCCACCAGCGGCAGAGGTTCACCCCTCCACTTT. Translation gives CATSGRGSPLHF.

This chain connects TRBV6-1 to TRBJ2-7; D may be TRBD1 or TRBD2 (5 bases each). This CDR3 is built from 16 residues. CDR1 and CDR2 from the germline V gene are MNHNS and SASEGT. V gave up 5 bases and J gave up 3 bases, with 20 bases separating them. This chain's CDR3 is CASSKDRLEADYEQYF. CDR3 DNA sequence: TGTGCCAGCAGTAAAGACAGACTTGAAGCGGACTACGAGCAGTACTTC.

The gene calls are TRBV7-2 and TRBJ1-5; TRBD1 matches at 9 bases. CDR3 length equals 14 residues. CDR1 SGHTA and CDR2 FQGNSA come from the germline V gene. After removal of 4 bases from V and 3 bases from J, the junction contained 1 base not matched to a gene. CDR3 DNA: TGTGCCAGCAGCTGGGACAGGGCCAATCAGCCCCAGCATTTT. It codes for CASSWDRANQPQHF.

This clone came up a few times. The gene calls are TRBV2 and TRBJ2-4; D gene unclear. This CDR3 has 16 amino acids. The ends were cut back, 7 bases at V and 0 bases at J, with 16 bases in the middle. Germline-derived CDR1 and CDR2 are SNHLY and FYNNEI. The CDR3 bases are TGTGCCAGCACCCAAAGGGAAGATCTAGCCAAAAACATTCAGTACTTC. This sequence encodes CASTQREDLAKNIQYF.

This clone was recorded a few times. This chain connects TRBV9 to TRBJ2-5, with D perhaps TRBD2 (6 bases). Germline assignment: CDR1 SGDLS and CDR2 YYNGEE. Trimming removed 3 bases at V and 5 bases at J, with 8 bases between. The CDR3 consists of 12 residues. CDR3 bases: TGTGCCAGCAGCGCACGGGGGGAGACCCAGTACTTC. Translation gives CASSARGETQYF.

The chain uses TRBV21-1 and TRBJ1-2. TRBV21-1 is reported as a pseudogene. This CDR3 comprises 15 residues. The CDR3: CASTPWDGAVYGYTF. The CDR3 DNA reads as TGTGCCAGCACCCCCTGGGACGGGGCTGTCTATGGCTACACCTTC.

This clone was seen a handful of times. The J gene is TRBJ2-1, the V gene TRBV4-1; TRBD1 matches 8 bases. Trimming at V came to 3 bases and at J to 3 bases, leaving 13 bases not matched to a gene. This CDR3 spans 18 amino acids. The V gene's germline CDR1 is MGHRA and CDR2 YSYEKL. The CDR3 reads CASSQIPKGGQDYNEQFF. For the CDR3, the DNA is TGCGCCAGCAGCCAGATTCCAAAGGGGGGACAGGACTACAATGAGCAGTTCTTC.